This T cell receptor beta chain came from a study of T cell repertoires in cytomegalovirus infection. About the study: Signatures in public TCR beta sequences pointed to both CMV infection and matching HLA type. Findings of the study overall: Individuals carrying CMV plus the relevant HLA were identified by cumulative frequency of public TCR beta families.

Of note for this clonotype: The antigen remains undetermined.

V gave up 3 bases and J gave up 5 bases; unmatched junction bases: 6. This CDR3 has 15 amino acids. CDR1 is SNHLY, CDR2 FYNNEI, per germline. TCRdb called the reads again in MiXCR, with one record for every CDR3 protein. The sample holds nearly 450,000 distinct CDR3 sequences; 25% to 40% are singletons and the top ten take approximately 13%. The chain recombines TRBV2 with TRBJ2-5; 10 nucleotides line up with TRBD1. The sequence derives from a human donor in good health (CMV status not recorded). Some clones in this sample may be carry-over from other donors' samples. The sequenced sample was PBMCs. CDR3 coding DNA: TGTGCCAGCAGTGAGGACAGGGGGAAGGCGGAGACCCAGTACTTC. Residues: CASSEDRGKAETQYF.